One and the same sample provided the 26 T cell receptor beta chains below, sequenced in a study of cytomegalovirus exposure and HLA in healthy donors (dated by TCRdb to about 2017). Library creation used the immunoSEQ multiplex PCR assay. A mixture of 60 forward primers for TCR Vbeta segments and 13 reverse primers for TCR Jbeta segments was used in the multiplex PCR. TCRdb provides this immuneACCESS table in a form limited to in-frame rearrangements. Some clones are lacking; in checked studies, under half of them reflect an unresolved V gene, and why the rest are absent is not known. This sample has about 80,000 clones in its table, and around three quarters of those were observed once. The ten biggest clones cover over 2% of the sample. The sample was PBMCs. The receptors derive from a man aged 25-40 years in good health and CMV-seronegative.

This clone was counted between two and nine times. The chain couples TRBV19 to TRBJ1-2; D may be TRBD1 (6 bases). Trimming took off 5 bases at V and 4 bases at J, with 14 bases between the two ends. The CDR3 extends over 14 amino acids. Germline V gives CDR1 LNHDA, CDR2 SQIVND (reference sequence). The CDR3 region has the DNA TGTGCCAGTAGTGCAGGGGATTCTACCTATGGCTACACCTTC. This gives the protein CASSAGDSTYGYTF.

The genes are TRBV19 and TRBJ1-4, with 8 bases identical to TRBD1. V lost 7 bases and J lost 8; bases outside the gene matches: 6. The CDR3 length is 13 residues. The germline CDR1 and CDR2 sequences are LNHDA and SQIVND (reference sequence). This CDR3 is CASTSQGVEKLFF. As DNA, the CDR3 is TGTGCCAGTACCTCACAGGGGGTCGAAAAACTGTTTTTT.

The CDR3 spells CASSPGGARSYEQYF. DNA of the CDR3: TGTGCCAGCAGTCCGGGAGGGGCCAGATCCTACGAGCAGTACTTC. This rearrangement joins TRBV28 to TRBJ2-7; 8 bases align to TRBD2. V shed 5 bases, J shed 1 base, and the junction held 7 bases outside the gene matches. The CDR3 contains 15 residues. CDR1 and CDR2 (germline): MDHEN, SYDVKM.

In DNA, the CDR3 is TGTGCCAGCAGCCTGGGACTGACGACGCAGTATTTT. Its protein product is CASSLGLTTQYF. This sequence joins TRBV7-2 and TRBJ2-3, with TRBD2 as a possible D gene (6 bases). The V gene lost 5 bases and the J gene lost 9 bases, with 12 bases spanning the gap. The CDR3 consists of 12 residues. Looked up from germline, CDR1 is SGHTA and CDR2 is FQGNSA.

The chain recombines TRBV7-9 with TRBJ2-3, with a weak D call TRBD1 (6 bases). Germline V gene sequence: CDR1 SEHNR, CDR2 FQNEAQ (reference sequence). CDR3 length equals 15 residues. V was clipped by 5 bases and J by 0 bases, with 12 bases between them. The CDR3 sequence: CASSLRDTSTDTQYF. The DNA of the CDR3 is TGTGCCAGCAGCCTACGGGACACCAGCACAGATACGCAGTATTTT.

V usage is TRBV7-6 and J usage is TRBJ2-5; maybe TRBD2 (5 bases). In germline, CDR1 is SGHVS, CDR2 FNYEAQ. This CDR3 spans 15 amino acids. Trimming took 5 bases from V and 2 from J, leaving 15 bases between them. CDR3 amino acids: CASSRFGVDQETQYF. The CDR3 DNA reads as TGTGCCAGCAGCCGCTTCGGGGTCGATCAAGAGACCCAGTACTTC.

The chain uses TRBV19 and TRBJ1-5; D is unresolved. Germline assignment: CDR1 LNHDA and CDR2 SQIVND (reference sequence). Trimming removed 0 bases at V and 5 bases at J, with 11 bases between. The CDR3 sequence is 15 residues long. CDR3 protein: CASSIETGGYQPQHF. Written as DNA, the CDR3 is TGTGCCAGTAGTATAGAGACGGGAGGTTATCAGCCCCAGCATTTT.

The chain couples TRBV4-3 to TRBJ2-3; the D gene is possibly TRBD2 (6 bases). Germline V lookup: CDR1 LGHNA, CDR2 YSLEER. The CDR3 runs to 18 residues. The germline V and J ends were trimmed by 4 bases and 2 bases, with 22 bases remaining between them. CDR3 in amino acids: CASSPGVGLRVNTDTQYF. CDR3 bases: TGCGCCAGCAGCCCGGGGGTAGGCCTACGGGTAAACACAGATACGCAGTATTTT.

The chain recombines TRBV27 with TRBJ1-2; a possible D gene is TRBD1 (6 bases). The CDR3 is made up of 15 amino acids. V was pared by 3 bases and J by 4 bases, with 15 bases between. The germline CDR1 and CDR2 sequences are MNHEY and SMNVEV (reference sequence). CDR3: CASSFKNRVPYGYTF. CDR3 DNA: TGTGCCAGCAGTTTTAAAAACAGGGTTCCCTATGGCTACACCTTC.

The chain recombines TRBV18 with TRBJ1-3; TRBD1 agrees at 7 bases. The CDR3 runs 13 residues. Germline CDR1 and CDR2: KGHSH and LQKENI. Trimming took 4 bases from V and 8 from J; bases not matched to a gene: 5. The CDR3 DNA is TGTGCCAGCTCACAAGACAGGGTGGACACCATATATTTT. Residues: CASSQDRVDTIYF.

The rearrangement links TRBV18 to TRBJ2-6; D remains ambiguous. Germline CDR1 KGHSH, CDR2 LQKENI. With 3 bases removed from V and 4 bases from J, the gap between germline ends came to 10 bases. The CDR3 is 15 residues long. The CDR3 nucleotides read TGTGCCAGCTCACCTGAGAGGTCCGGGGCCAACGTCCTGACTTTC. It specifies CASSPERSGANVLTF.

V gene TRBV4-3 combines with J gene TRBJ1-1; no definite D call. The CDR3 is 15 residues long. Trimming removed 0 bases at V and 0 bases at J, with 8 bases between. CDR1 is LGHNA and CDR2 is YSLEER in the germline V gene. In DNA form, the CDR3 reads TGCGCCAGCAGCCAAGAGGGAGGGCTGAACACTGAAGCTTTCTTT. This sequence encodes CASSQEGGLNTEAFF.

CDR3 residues: CASSLDPGGRKSYQPQHF. The CDR3 bases are TGTGCCAGCAGCTTAGATCCCGGGGGGCGTAAAAGTTATCAGCCCCAGCATTTT. The V gene is TRBV11-3, the J gene TRBJ1-5; tentative D call: TRBD1 (6 bases). Germline-derived CDR1 and CDR2 are SGHNT and YENEEA. V was shortened by 0 bases and J by 5 bases, with 20 bases between the two germline ends. This CDR3 has 18 residues.

The genes are TRBV11-2 and TRBJ1-1; D is unclear. This CDR3 has 12 amino acids. Germline V CDR1 and CDR2: SGHAT, FQNNGV. Trimming shortened V by 1 base and J by 6 bases, and 6 bases separated the two germline ends. The CDR3 DNA follows: TGTGCCAGCAGCTTAGGTAGCCCTGAAGCTTTCTTT. Translating it yields CASSLGSPEAFF. The full variable domain, in which reference TRBV11-2 and TRBJ1-1 provide the parts outside the CDR3, is EAGVAQSPRYKIIEKRQSVAFWCNPISGHATLYWYQQILGQGPKLLIQFQNNGVVDDSQLPKDRFSAERLKGVDSTLKIQPAKLEDSAVYLCASSLGSPEAFFGQGTRLTVV.

The chain employs TRBV20-1 and TRBJ1-1; D is ambiguous. CDR1 DFQATT and CDR2 SNEGSKA come from the germline V gene (reference sequence). CDR3 length equals 11 residues. The V end was cut by 5 bases, the J end by 6 bases, with 10 bases between. The CDR3 reads CSAARVPEAFF. CDR3 coding DNA: TGCAGTGCTGCCCGGGTCCCTGAAGCTTTCTTT.

The gene calls are TRBV5-4 and TRBJ1-2; 7 bases fit TRBD1. This CDR3 region has 15 residues. CDR1 is SGHNT and CDR2 is YYREEE in the germline V gene (reference sequence). J lost 4 bases, V lost 5 bases, and 11 bases had no gene match. The CDR3 DNA follows: TGTGCCAGCAGGAATACAGGGGAAGGTGGCTATGGCTACACCTTC. It translates to CASRNTGEGGYGYTF.

V usage is TRBV7-6 and J usage is TRBJ2-1; a weak D match, TRBD2 (5 bases). This CDR3 spans 12 amino acids. Trimming removed 2 bases from V and 7 bases from J, with 6 bases in between. Germline values: CDR1 SGHVS, CDR2 FNYEAQ. The CDR3 reads CASSLTGNEQFF. DNA of the CDR3: TGTGCCAGCAGCTTAACGGGGAATGAGCAGTTCTTC.

The genes are TRBV4-3 and TRBJ1-6; 9 positions agree with TRBD1. Per the germline V gene, CDR1 is LGHNA and CDR2 is YSLEER. The CDR3 is 15 amino acids. The trim removed 1 base at V and 10 bases at J, leaving 5 bases unmatched. In DNA form, the CDR3 reads TGCGCCAGCAGCCAAGGGACAGGGGTTGAGTCACCCCTCCACTTT. It encodes CASSQGTGVESPLHF.

The rearrangement joins TRBV2 to TRBJ2-3, with 7 bases lining up with TRBD2. CDR1 and CDR2 from the germline V gene are SNHLY and FYNNEI. This CDR3 has 14 amino acids. V was pared by 8 bases and J by 8 bases, with 13 bases of the junction left unmatched. The CDR3 here is CASREDQIVGTQYF. The DNA for the CDR3 is TGTGCCAGCCGGGAGGACCAAATAGTCGGTACGCAGTATTTT.

This rearrangement joins TRBV11-2 to TRBJ2-5; TRBD2 aligns across 7 bases. Germline V lookup: CDR1 SGHAT, CDR2 FQNNGV. With 5 bases clipped from V and 5 bases from J, the junction kept 11 bases outside the gene matches. The CDR3 runs 15 residues. The CDR3 DNA sequence: TGTGCCAGCAGCCAGAACACGTTCGGGGGGGAGACCCAGTACTTC. Translated, it gives CASSQNTFGGETQYF.

The chain joins TRBV6-6 to TRBJ1-1; possible D gene TRBD1, 6 bases. Germline V gives CDR1 MNHNY, CDR2 SVGAGI (reference sequence). This CDR3 has 15 amino acids. With 6 bases removed from V and 1 base from J, the gap between germline ends came to 15 bases. CDR3 DNA: TGTGCCAGCAGCATGGCAGGGGTTGGGAACACTGAAGCTTTCTTT. This sequence encodes CASSMAGVGNTEAFF.

This clone was recorded only once. The V and J genes are TRBV5-4 and TRBJ2-7; TRBD1 matches 10 bases. Germline trimming cut 3 bases from V and 11 bases from J; bases unmatched to any gene: 14. The CDR3 runs to 15 residues. Germline CDR1 and CDR2: SGHNT and YYREEE (reference sequence). The CDR3 loop is CASSSPGQGNRREYF. The DNA for the CDR3 is TGTGCCAGCAGCTCGCCGGGACAGGGGAATCGAAGGGAGTACTTC.

The chain uses TRBV25-1 and TRBJ1-3; D not certain. The CDR3 loop spans 13 amino acids. V lost 4 bases and J lost 4, with 8 bases in between. Germline CDR1 reads MGHDK; CDR2 reads SYGVNS. The CDR3 is CASSVVEGNTIYF. Written as DNA, the CDR3 is TGTGCCAGCAGTGTAGTAGAGGGAAACACCATATATTTT. Full variable domain (missing parts from reference TRBV25-1 and TRBJ1-3): EADIYQTPRYLVIGTGKKITLECSQTMGHDKMYWYQQDPGMELHLIHYSYGVNSTEKGDLSSESTVSRIRTEHFPLTLESARPSHTSQYLCASSVVEGNTIYFGEGSWLTVV.

The V and J genes are TRBV9 and TRBJ1-4; the D gene is possibly TRBD1 (6 bases). The germline V and J ends were trimmed by 4 bases and 8 bases, with 15 bases remaining between them. The CDR3 covers 14 residues. Germline-derived CDR1 and CDR2 are SGDLS and YYNGEE. CDR3 loop: CASSPTGLSEKLFF. CDR3 bases: TGTGCCAGCAGCCCAACAGGGTTAAGCGAAAAACTGTTTTTT. Using reference TRBV9 and TRBJ1-4 for the parts outside the CDR3, the full variable domain is DSGVTQTPKHLITATGQRVTLRCSPRSGDLSVYWYQQSLDQGLQFLIQYYNGEERAKGNILERFSAQQFPDLHSELNLSSLELGDSALYFCASSPTGLSEKLFFGSGTQLSVL.

V gene TRBV2 combines with J gene TRBJ1-4; 8 bases fit TRBD1. The CDR3 consists of 14 residues. The V segment lost 2 bases and the J segment 8 bases; nucleotides outside the gene matches: 4. Per the germline V gene, CDR1 is SNHLY and CDR2 is FYNNEI. The CDR3 nucleotides read TGTGCCAGCAGTGAACACAGGGGGAGGGAAAAACTGTTTTTT. Its translation: CASSEHRGREKLFF.

This clone was picked up a small number of times. The chain joins TRBV6-1 to TRBJ1-5; no reliable D call. The CDR3 covers 14 residues. V lost 0 bases and J 7 bases, leaving 10 bases between the germline ends. Germline V CDR1 and CDR2: MNHNS, SASEGT. The CDR3 DNA reads TGTGCCAGCAGTGAAGCAACGGGTCGGCAGCCCCAGCATTTT. Protein sequence: CASSEATGRQPQHF.